The 20 T cell receptor beta chains below come from one sample, sequenced in a study of shared clonotypes between healthy human individuals. Terminally differentiated effector memory CD45RA+ cells were excluded from the naive CD8 cells, which were CD45RO-negative and positively selected for CCR7. Sequencing was performed with immunoSEQ multiplex PCR; in TCRdb, only in-frame clones are kept and a portion is missing. The top ten clones hold roughly 1.7% of a sample with around 1.9 million clones, approximately 92% of them seen once. The sequencing sample was made of naive CD8+ T cells from PBMCs. The source of these receptors is a man between 18 and 29 years old in good health. Some clones in this sample may be carry-over from other donors' samples.

The chain is built from TRBV27 and TRBJ2-1; the D is unclear. Trimming removed 3 bases from V and 1 base from J, with 22 bases in between. CDR1 and CDR2 from the germline V gene are MNHEY and SMNVEV (reference sequence). This CDR3 has 19 amino acids. CDR3 sequence reads: CASSLVAEIWGLSYNEQFF. The CDR3 DNA follows: TGTGCCAGCAGTTTGGTTGCGGAGATTTGGGGTTTGTCCTACAATGAGCAGTTCTTC.

The chain has TRBV7-2 and TRBJ2-7; D gene ambiguous. This CDR3 comprises 13 residues. The germline gives CDR1 SGHTA, CDR2 FQGNSA. Trimming cost V 5 bases and J 2 bases, with 10 bases left between them. CDR3 nucleotide sequence: TGTGCCAGCAGCGTAAACTCAGCCTACGAGCAGTACTTC. Protein sequence: CASSVNSAYEQYF.

The genes are TRBV2 and TRBJ2-7; 8 bases map to TRBD1. CDR1 is SNHLY, CDR2 FYNNEI, per germline. The CDR3 totals 14 residues. The J segment lost 6 bases and the V segment lost 3 bases, leaving 7 bases of the junction unmatched. The CDR3 spells CASSEAQGAGEQYF. The CDR3, as DNA: TGTGCCAGCAGTGAGGCTCAGGGGGCTGGCGAGCAGTACTTC. The full variable domain, with the rest looked up from reference TRBV2 and TRBJ2-7, is EPEVTQTPSHQVTQMGQEVILRCVPISNHLYFYWYRQILGQKVEFLVSFYNNEISEKSEIFDDQFSVERPDGSNFTLKIRSTKLEDSAMYFCASSEAQGAGEQYFGPGTRLTVT.

Here the CDR3 DNA reads TGTGCCAGCAGCTTAGAGGAGGGGGACTGCGAGCAGTACTTC. Its translation: CASSLEEGDCEQYF. This rearrangement joins TRBV7-9 to TRBJ2-7; D might be TRBD1 or TRBD2, each matching 6 bases. Germline CDR1 reads SEHNR; CDR2 reads FQNEAQ (reference sequence). Trimming took off 1 base at V and 6 bases at J, with 13 bases between the two ends. The CDR3 covers 14 residues.

Regarding this clone: Other nucleotide sequences from this sample produce the same CDR3. V usage is TRBV27 and J usage is TRBJ2-2; tentatively, D is TRBD1 (7 bases). This CDR3 region has 15 residues. Germline CDR1 and CDR2: MNHEY and SMNVEV (reference sequence). Trimming pared 2 bases from V and 5 bases from J, leaving 12 bases between. CDR3 nucleotide sequence: TGTGCCAGCAGTTTAGGGGCAGGGGGGACCGGGGAGCTGTTTTTT. Its translation is CASSLGAGGTGELFF.

This chain joins TRBV6-5 and TRBJ2-2; 10 bases map to TRBD2. After removal of 6 bases from V and 5 bases from J, the junction contained 6 bases not matched to a gene. The CDR3 loop spans 15 amino acids. Germline V gene sequence: CDR1 MNHEY, CDR2 SVGAGI. The CDR3 DNA is TGTGCCAGCAGGCCTCAACTAGCGGGAACCGGGGAGCTGTTTTTT. It translates to CASRPQLAGTGELFF.

This clone was counted a few times. Other DNA sequences in the sample encode the same CDR3. The chain recombines TRBV30 with TRBJ1-1; the D is unclear. This CDR3 contains 13 residues. V lost 0 bases to trimming and J lost 5 bases, with 10 bases between them. CDR1 GTSNPN and CDR2 SVGIG come from the germline V gene (reference sequence). CDR3 nucleotides: TGTGCCTGGAGTGTAGGTGGGGATACTGAAGCTTTCTTT. Residues: CAWSVGGDTEAFF.

The chain carries TRBV27 and TRBJ2-5; 10 bases match TRBD2. The CDR3 is made up of 14 amino acids. The V and J ends lost 2 bases and 4 bases, in that order; junction bases with no gene match: 1. Germline assignment: CDR1 MNHEY and CDR2 SMNVEV (reference sequence). The CDR3 coding sequence is TGTGCCAGCAGTTTACGGACTAGCGGAGAGACCCAGTACTTC. The encoded protein is CASSLRTSGETQYF.

The rearrangement uses TRBV28 and TRBJ2-5, with 8 bases aligning to TRBD2. This CDR3 region has 16 residues. V was pared by 5 bases and J by 3 bases, with 11 bases of the junction left unmatched. The germline gives CDR1 MDHEN, CDR2 SYDVKM. In DNA, the CDR3 is TGTGCCAGCAGTATAATCAGCGGGAGCCCTGAAGAGACCCAGTACTTC. Protein product: CASSIISGSPEETQYF.

The rearrangement links TRBV28 to TRBJ2-3; D remains ambiguous. Trimming shortened V by 6 bases and J by 2 bases, and 12 bases separated the two germline ends. The CDR3 length is 14 residues. The germline V gene encodes CDR1 MDHEN and CDR2 SYDVKM. Here the CDR3 DNA reads TGTGCCAGCAGCTCGCGGATTGACACAGATACGCAGTATTTT. The encoded protein is CASSSRIDTDTQYF.

The gene calls are TRBV11-2 and TRBJ1-1; tentative D call: TRBD1 (5 bases). The CDR3 covers 17 residues. Trimming stripped 3 bases from V and 1 base from J, with 18 bases between. Germline loops: CDR1 SGHAT, CDR2 FQNNGV. The CDR3 here is CASSFFSRLGENTEAFF. DNA for the CDR3: TGTGCCAGCAGCTTTTTTAGTCGCCTAGGGGAGAACACTGAAGCTTTCTTT.

Remarks on this clone: The same CDR3 arises from other DNA sequences in this sample as well. The V call is TRBV7-9, the J call TRBJ2-3; a weak D match, TRBD2 (5 bases). Germline CDR1 SEHNR, CDR2 FQNEAQ (reference sequence). Trimming removed 1 base from V and 4 bases from J, with 9 bases in between. The CDR3 runs 14 residues. Written as DNA, the CDR3 is TGTGCCAGCAGCTTAGGAGGGTCGGCAGATACGCAGTATTTT. It encodes CASSLGGSADTQYF.

This clone was picked up a small number of times. The chain links TRBV21-1 to TRBJ2-2; the table's D call of TRBD1 was not tested on the DNA. TRBV21-1 is annotated as a pseudogene. The CDR3 consists of 13 residues. The CDR3 nucleotides are TGTGCCAGCAGCACCAGGGGTACCGGGGAGCTGTTTTTT. This encodes CASSTRGTGELFF.

This clone was seen only once. V is TRBV2 and J is TRBJ2-7; possible D gene TRBD1, 5 bases. V shed 4 bases and J shed 3 bases, with 10 bases lying between them. Germline CDR1 is SNHLY and CDR2 is FYNNEI. The length of the CDR3 is 13 residues. CDR3 DNA sequence: TGTGCCAGCAGTGGACAGTTTAACTACGAGCAGTACTTC. It translates to CASSGQFNYEQYF.

In its sample, this clone was seen a few times. The chain couples TRBV2 to TRBJ1-1, with D unclear. The CDR3 extends over 14 amino acids. Per germline, CDR1 SNHLY and CDR2 FYNNEI. The V and J ends lost 4 bases and 2 bases respectively, with 11 bases between them. CDR3 nucleotide sequence: TGTGCCAGCAGTGTGGGCATGTTAAACACTGAAGCTTTCTTT. Its translation: CASSVGMLNTEAFF.

The V call is TRBV15, the J call TRBJ2-7; 7 nucleotides line up with TRBD1. V shed 1 base and J 0 bases; nucleotides not matched to a gene: 6. Germline CDR1 and CDR2: LNHNV and YYDKDF (reference sequence). This CDR3 comprises 16 residues. The CDR3 sequence: CATSRVPGTASYEQYF. DNA for the CDR3: TGTGCCACCAGCAGAGTGCCCGGGACAGCCTCCTACGAGCAGTACTTC.

The rearrangement links TRBV4-1 to TRBJ2-3; maybe TRBD1 (5 bases). This CDR3 contains 15 residues. CDR1 and CDR2 (germline): MGHRA, YSYEKL. Trimming took 1 base from V and 6 from J, leaving 14 bases between them. The CDR3 sequence is CASSQGGHMTDTQYF. The DNA for the CDR3 is TGCGCCAGCAGCCAAGGGGGCCATATGACGGATACGCAGTATTTT.

As to this clone: The junction shows a germline mismatch at one end, possibly a read error. V and J are TRBV10-1 and TRBJ1-2; 10 nucleotides align to TRBD1. CDR1 is WNHNN, CDR2 SYGVQD, per germline (reference sequence). The CDR3 is 14 amino acids. The CDR3: CASSGDRGRGTASF. In DNA form, the CDR3 reads TGCGCCAGCAGTGGGGACAGGGGTAGGGGAACCGCAAGCTTC.

This chain uses TRBV19 with TRBJ2-5, with no clear D. The length of the CDR3 is 14 residues. The V gene's germline CDR1 is LNHDA and CDR2 SQIVND (reference sequence). Trimming took 3 bases from V and 5 from J, leaving 13 bases between them. CDR3 loop: CASSMIGVSETQYF. The DNA of the CDR3 is TGTGCCAGTAGTATGATTGGGGTAAGCGAGACCCAGTACTTC.

The chain employs TRBV9 and TRBJ1-3, with D perhaps matching TRBD1 (5 bases). V dropped 4 bases and J dropped 2 bases, with 13 bases sitting between them. CDR1 SGDLS and CDR2 YYNGEE come from the germline V gene. This CDR3 has 15 amino acids. This chain's CDR3 is CASSPRESAGNTIYF. For the CDR3, the DNA is TGTGCCAGCAGCCCCAGGGAATCGGCTGGAAACACCATATATTTT.